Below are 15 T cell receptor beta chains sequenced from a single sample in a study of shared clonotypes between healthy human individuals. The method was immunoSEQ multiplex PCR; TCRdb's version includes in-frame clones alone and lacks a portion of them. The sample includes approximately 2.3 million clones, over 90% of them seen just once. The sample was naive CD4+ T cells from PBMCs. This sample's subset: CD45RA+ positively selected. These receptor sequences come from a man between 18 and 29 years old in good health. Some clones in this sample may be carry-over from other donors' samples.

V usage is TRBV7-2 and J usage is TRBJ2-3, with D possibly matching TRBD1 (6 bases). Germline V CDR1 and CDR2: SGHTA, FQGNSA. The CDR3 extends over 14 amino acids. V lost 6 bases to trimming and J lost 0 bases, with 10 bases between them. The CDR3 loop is CASRTGTSTDTQYF. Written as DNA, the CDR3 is TGTGCCAGCAGGACAGGTACTAGCACAGATACGCAGTATTTT.

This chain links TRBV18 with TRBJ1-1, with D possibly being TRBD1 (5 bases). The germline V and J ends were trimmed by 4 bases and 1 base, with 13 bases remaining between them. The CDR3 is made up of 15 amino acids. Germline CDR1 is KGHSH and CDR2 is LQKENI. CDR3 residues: CASSLPGRKNTEAFF. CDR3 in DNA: TGTGCCAGCTCACTACCGGGACGGAAGAACACTGAAGCTTTCTTT.

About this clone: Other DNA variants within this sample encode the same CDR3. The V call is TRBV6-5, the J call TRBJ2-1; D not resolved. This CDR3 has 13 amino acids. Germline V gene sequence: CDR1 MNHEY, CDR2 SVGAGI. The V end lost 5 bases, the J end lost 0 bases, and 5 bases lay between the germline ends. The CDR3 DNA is TGTGCCAGCAGTCGGAGCTCCTACAATGAGCAGTTCTTC. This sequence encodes CASSRSSYNEQFF.

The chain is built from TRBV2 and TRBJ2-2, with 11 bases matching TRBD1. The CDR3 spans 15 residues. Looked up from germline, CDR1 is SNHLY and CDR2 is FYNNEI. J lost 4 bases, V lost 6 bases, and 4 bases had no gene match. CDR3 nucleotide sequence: TGTGCCAGCAGCGGGGGACAGGGGGTCACCGGGGAGCTGTTTTTT. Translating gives CASSGGQGVTGELFF.

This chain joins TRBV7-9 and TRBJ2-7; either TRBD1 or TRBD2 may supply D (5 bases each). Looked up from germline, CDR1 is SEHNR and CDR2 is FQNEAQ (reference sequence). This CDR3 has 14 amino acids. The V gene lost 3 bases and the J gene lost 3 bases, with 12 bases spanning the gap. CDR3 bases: TGTGCCAGCAGCTTCCGGGACGGAGACTACGAGCAGTACTTC. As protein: CASSFRDGDYEQYF.

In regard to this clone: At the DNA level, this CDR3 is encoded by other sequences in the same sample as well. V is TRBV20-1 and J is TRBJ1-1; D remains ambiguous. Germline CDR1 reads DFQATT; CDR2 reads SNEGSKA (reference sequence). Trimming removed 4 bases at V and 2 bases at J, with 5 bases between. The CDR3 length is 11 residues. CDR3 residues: CSAIVNTEAFF. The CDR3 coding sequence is TGCAGTGCTATTGTTAACACTGAAGCTTTCTTT.

In DNA, the CDR3 is TGTGCCAGCAGCTTAGTCAGTCGGACCGGGGAGCTGTTTTTT. Its translation: CASSLVSRTGELFF. The rearrangement uses TRBV7-8 and TRBJ2-2; D uncertain. V lost 1 base, J lost 5 bases, and 8 bases lay in between. The CDR3 loop spans 14 amino acids. CDR1 is SGHVS and CDR2 is FQNEAQ in the germline V gene.

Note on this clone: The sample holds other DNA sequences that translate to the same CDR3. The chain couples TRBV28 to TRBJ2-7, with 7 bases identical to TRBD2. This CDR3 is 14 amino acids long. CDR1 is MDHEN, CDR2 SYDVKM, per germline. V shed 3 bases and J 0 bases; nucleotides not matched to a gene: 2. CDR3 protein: CASSLGGISYEQYF. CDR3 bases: TGTGCCAGCAGTTTGGGGGGGATCTCCTACGAGCAGTACTTC. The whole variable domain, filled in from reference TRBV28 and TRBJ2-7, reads DVKVTQSSRYLVKRTGEKVFLECVQDMDHENMFWYRQDPGLGLRLIYFSYDVKMKEKGDIPEGYSVSREKKERFSLILESASTNQTSMYLCASSLGGISYEQYFGPGTRLTVT.

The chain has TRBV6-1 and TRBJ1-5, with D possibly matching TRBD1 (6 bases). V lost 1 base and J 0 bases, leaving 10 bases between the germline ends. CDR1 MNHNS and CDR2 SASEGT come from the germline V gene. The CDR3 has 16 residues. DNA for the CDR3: TGTGCCAGCAGTGAAGGGGGACACTATAGCAATCAGCCCCAGCATTTT. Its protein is CASSEGGHYSNQPQHF.

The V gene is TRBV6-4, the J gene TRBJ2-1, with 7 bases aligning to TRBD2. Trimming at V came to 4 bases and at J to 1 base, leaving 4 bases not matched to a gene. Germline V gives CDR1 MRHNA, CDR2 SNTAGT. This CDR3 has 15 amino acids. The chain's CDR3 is CASSASGASYNEQFF. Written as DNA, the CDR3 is TGTGCCAGCAGTGCTAGCGGAGCATCCTACAATGAGCAGTTCTTC.

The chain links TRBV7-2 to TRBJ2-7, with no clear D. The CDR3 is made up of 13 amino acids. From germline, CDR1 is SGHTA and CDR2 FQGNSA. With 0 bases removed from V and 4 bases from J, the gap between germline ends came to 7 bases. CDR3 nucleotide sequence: TGTGCCAGCAGCTTAGCCCACGGATACGAGCAGTACTTC. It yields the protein CASSLAHGYEQYF.

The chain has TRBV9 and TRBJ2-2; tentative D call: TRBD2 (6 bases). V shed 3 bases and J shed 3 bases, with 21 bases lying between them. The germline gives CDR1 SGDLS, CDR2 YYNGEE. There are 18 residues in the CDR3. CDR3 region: CASSAPREVGEDTGELFF. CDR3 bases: TGTGCCAGCAGCGCCCCTCGTGAAGTCGGGGAGGACACCGGGGAGCTGTTTTTT.

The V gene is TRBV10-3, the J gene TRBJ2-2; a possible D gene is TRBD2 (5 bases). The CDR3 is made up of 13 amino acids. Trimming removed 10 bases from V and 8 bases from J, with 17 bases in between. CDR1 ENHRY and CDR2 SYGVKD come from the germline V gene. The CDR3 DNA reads TGTGCCAGCAGGACTGGCCTAGGAGGGGAGCTGTTTTTT. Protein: CASRTGLGGELFF.

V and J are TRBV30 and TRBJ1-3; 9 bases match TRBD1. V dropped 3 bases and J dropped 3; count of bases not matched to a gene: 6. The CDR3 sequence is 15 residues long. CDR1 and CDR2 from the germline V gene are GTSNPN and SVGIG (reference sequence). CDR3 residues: CAWRRDRAGGNTIYF. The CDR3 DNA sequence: TGTGCCTGGAGAAGGGACAGGGCCGGTGGAAACACCATATATTTT.

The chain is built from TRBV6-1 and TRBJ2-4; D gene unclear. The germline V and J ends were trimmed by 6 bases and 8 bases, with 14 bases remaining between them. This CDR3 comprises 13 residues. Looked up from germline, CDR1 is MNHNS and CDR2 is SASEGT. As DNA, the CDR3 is TGTGCCAGCAGATTAGCAGAGAGAGACATTCAGTACTTC. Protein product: CASRLAERDIQYF.